This TCR beta chain stems from a study of OX40 agonist ivuxolimab in advanced cancers. Study in general: Partial responses, seen in three patients, involved one hepatocellular carcinoma and two cutaneous melanomas. Findings and limits, study-wide: Specificity for antigen went undetermined in the expanded peripheral T cells.

Any history of autoimmune disease or systemic immunosuppression disqualified patients. The assay was immunoSEQ multiplex PCR, and TCRdb's table has in-frame clones only and misses some. The sample lists approximately 65,000 clones, about 89% occurring once. Points on this clone: Its antigen remains unidentified.

The CDR3 runs to 11 residues. The V gene's germline CDR1 is SNHLY and CDR2 FYNNEI. V was cut by 9 bases and J by 3 bases, with 9 bases left in between. The chain joins TRBV2 to TRBJ2-7; D perhaps matches TRBD1 (6 bases). This receptor was identified in an adult with an advanced solid tumor such as melanoma, head and neck, liver or kidney cancer. The starting material was CD4+ or CD8+ T cells sorted from blood, obtained in a trial of the OX40 agonist ivuxolimab. As DNA, the CDR3 is TGTGCCAGTACAGGGTTCTACGAGCAGTACTTC. Its protein is CASTGFYEQYF.